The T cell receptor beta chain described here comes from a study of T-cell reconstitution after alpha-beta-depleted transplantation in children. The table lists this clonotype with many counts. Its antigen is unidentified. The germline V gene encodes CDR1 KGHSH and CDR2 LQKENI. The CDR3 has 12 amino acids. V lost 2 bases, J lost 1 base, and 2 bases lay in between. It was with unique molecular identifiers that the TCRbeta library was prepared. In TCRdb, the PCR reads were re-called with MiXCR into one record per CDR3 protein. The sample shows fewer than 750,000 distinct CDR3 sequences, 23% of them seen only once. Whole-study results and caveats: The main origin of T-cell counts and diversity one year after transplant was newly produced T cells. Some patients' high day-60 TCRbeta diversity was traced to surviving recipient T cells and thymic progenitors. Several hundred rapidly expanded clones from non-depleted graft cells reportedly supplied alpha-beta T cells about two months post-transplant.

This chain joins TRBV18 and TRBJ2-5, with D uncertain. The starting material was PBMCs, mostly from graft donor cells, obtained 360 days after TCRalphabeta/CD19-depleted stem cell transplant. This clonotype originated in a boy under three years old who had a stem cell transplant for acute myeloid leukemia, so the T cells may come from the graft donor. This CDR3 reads CASSPVQETQYF. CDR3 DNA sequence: TGTGCCAGCTCACCAGTCCAAGAGACCCAGTACTTC.